The 16 T cell receptor beta chains reported below all come from one sample, sequenced in a study of regulatory T cells in long-lasting Graves disease. Arm-PCR of CDR3 regions and iRepertoire HTBI primers were used to build TCR beta libraries. TCRdb re-derived calls from the multiplex PCR reads in MiXCR, one entry per CDR3 protein. The sample yields 450,000 to 600,000 distinct CDR3 sequences, approximately 13% seen once. Sample time point: newly diagnosed GD, antithyroid drugs for less than 3 months. The authors made the TCR library using RNA they extracted from PBMCs. Separately, the same data were catalogued under a study of T cells in Graves' hyperthyroidism and ophthalmopathy.

This sample comprised peripheral blood mononuclear cells (PBMCs), obtained at new diagnosis, from a patient treated with antithyroid drugs. Receptor source: a man aged 30 to 39 with Graves disease.

This clonotype was detected ten times or more. The rearrangement links TRBV5-1 to TRBJ2-7; no clear D gene. There are 14 residues in the CDR3. Germline V gene data show CDR1 as SGHRS and CDR2 as YFSETQ. The V end was cut by 5 bases, the J end by 3 bases, with 15 bases between. The CDR3 here is CASRAALPLYEQYF. In nucleotides, the CDR3 is TGCGCCAGCAGGGCGGCGCTACCACTCTACGAGCAGTACTTC.

This clonotype was observed a few times. The V gene is TRBV5-1, the J gene TRBJ2-5; a weak D match, TRBD1 (6 bases). CDR3 length: 15 residues. Trimming removed 4 bases from V and 4 bases from J, with 17 bases in between. In germline, CDR1 is SGHRS, CDR2 YFSETQ. This chain's CDR3 is CASSVGHQTRETQYF. CDR3 bases: TGCGCCAGCAGCGTGGGACACCAAACCAGAGAGACCCAGTACTTC.

This clonotype was observed many times. V and J are TRBV20-1 and TRBJ1-3; maybe TRBD1 (6 bases). V lost 3 bases and J 2 bases, leaving 20 bases between the germline ends. The CDR3 has 17 residues. Germline V lookup: CDR1 DFQATT, CDR2 SNEGSKA (reference sequence). For the CDR3, the DNA is TGCAGTGCTAGTAGCGTCCAGGGGAGGGTTGCTGGAAACACCATATATTTT. Amino acids: CSASSVQGRVAGNTIYF.

This clonotype was counted a few times. An end of the junction does not agree with germline; a read error may underlie this. The CDR3, as DNA: TGCGCCAGCAGCTTGATATCTAGCGGGAGGCCTGTTCGGGAGCAGCACTTC. Its translation: CASSLISSGRPVREQHF. The chain employs TRBV5-1 and TRBJ2-7, with 11 bases identical to TRBD2. The germline gives CDR1 SGHRS, CDR2 YFSETQ. This CDR3 contains 17 residues. Drawing the rest from reference TRBV5-1 and TRBJ2-7, the complete variable domain is KAGVTQTPRYLIKTRGQQVTLSCSPISGHRSVSWYQQTPGQGLQFLFEYFSETQRNKGNFPGRFSGRQFSNSRSEMNVSTLELGDSALYLCASSLISSGRPVREQHFGPGTRLTVT.

This clonotype was picked up many times. The chain employs TRBV12-3 or TRBV12-4 and TRBJ1-2, with 10 bases aligning to TRBD1. The CDR3 contains 17 residues. V dropped 4 bases and J dropped 5; count of bases not matched to a gene: 13. In DNA form, the CDR3 reads TGTGCCAGCAGTTCTTCCGGGACAGGGGATTTTCGGTATGGCTACACCTTC. It yields the protein CASSSSGTGDFRYGYTF.

This clonotype was found many times. The CDR3 DNA is TGTGCCAGCAGCCCCCCTGGGAGGGCCGAGCAGTACTTC. Translated, it gives CASSPPGRAEQYF. V usage is TRBV6-1 and J usage is TRBJ2-7, with 7 positions matching TRBD2. The ends lost 6 bases at V and 6 bases at J; junction bases unmatched: 8. Germline CDR1 and CDR2: MNHNS and SASEGT. CDR3 size: 13 residues.

This clonotype has a count of ten or more. The rearrangement links TRBV29-1 to TRBJ2-1; D call uncertain. Germline V gene lookup returns CDR1 SQVTM and CDR2 ANQGSEA. Trimming took 2 bases from V and 7 from J, leaving 12 bases between them. The CDR3 runs to 13 residues. The CDR3 DNA reads TGCAGCGTTGAATTGCCGGGTCGGAATGAGCAGTTCTTC. Protein: CSVELPGRNEQFF.

The table lists this clonotype with many counts. This rearrangement joins TRBV27 to TRBJ2-7; TRBD2 matches at 8 bases. From germline, CDR1 is MNHEY and CDR2 SMNVEV (reference sequence). The CDR3 length is 18 residues. The trim removed 5 bases at V and 2 bases at J, leaving 17 bases unmatched. The CDR3 sequence: CASSKTRDFPGLAYEQYF. The CDR3 region has the DNA TGTGCCAGCAGTAAGACCCGGGACTTCCCGGGACTAGCCTACGAGCAGTACTTC.

J is TRBJ2-2 and V is TRBV6-5; 9 nucleotides match TRBD2. The V gene end was trimmed by 2 bases and the J gene end by 3 bases; junction bases not matched to a gene: 4. This CDR3 has 16 amino acids. Germline V gives CDR1 MNHEY, CDR2 SVGAGI. In DNA, the CDR3 is TGTGCCAGCAGTTACGGGACTAGCCGAGACACCGGGGAGCTGTTTTTT. Translated: CASSYGTSRDTGELFF.

About this clonotype itself: Since a much larger clone is just one base distant, this may be a read error. The gene calls are TRBV18 and TRBJ2-1, with 8 positions matching TRBD2. CDR1 and CDR2 (germline): KGHSH, LQKENI. The V gene end was trimmed by 3 bases and the J gene end by 5 bases; junction bases not matched to a gene: 12. CDR3 length: 17 amino acids. The CDR3 here is CASSPGRGGDVDNEQFF. CDR3 DNA: TGTGCCAGCTCACCCGGCCGGGGGGGCGACGTCGACAATGAGCAGTTCTTC.

The chain uses TRBV2 and TRBJ1-2, with D possibly being TRBD1 (5 bases). With 4 bases removed from V and 3 bases from J, the gap between germline ends came to 12 bases. The CDR3 is made up of 14 amino acids. The germline V gene encodes CDR1 SNHLY and CDR2 FYNNEI. The CDR3 DNA follows: TGTGCCAGCAGTGTCAGTCGAGGGGACTATGGCTACACCTTC. It encodes CASSVSRGDYGYTF. Full variable domain (outside the CDR3, taken from reference TRBV2 and TRBJ1-2): EPEVTQTPSHQVTQMGQEVILRCVPISNHLYFYWYRQILGQKVEFLVSFYNNEISEKSEIFDDQFSVERPDGSNFTLKIRSTKLEDSAMYFCASSVSRGDYGYTFGSGTRLTVV.

This clonotype was seen repeatedly, ten times or more. This rearrangement joins TRBV5-6 to TRBJ1-2; D not resolved. Germline CDR1 SGHDT, CDR2 YYEEEE. The CDR3 is 13 residues long. Between the trimmed V and J ends, which lost 6 bases and 6 bases, there was a span of 15 bases. The CDR3 nucleotides are TGTGCCAGCACCCCAAAGGGAAGGAATGGCTACACCTTC. Its translation: CASTPKGRNGYTF.

This clonotype was counted a single time. Since a much larger clone is just one base distant, this may be a read error. V usage is TRBV10-1 and J usage is TRBJ2-5; D could derive from TRBD1 or TRBD2 (6 bases each). Trimming left V 1 base short and J 7 bases short, with 25 bases between. Germline V lookup: CDR1 WNHNN, CDR2 SYGVQD (reference sequence). The CDR3 is made up of 18 amino acids. CDR3 DNA sequence: TGCGCCAGCAGTGAGTACGCCACTCCGGGGGACAAGAAAGGGACCCAGTACTTC. Translating gives CASSEYATPGDKKGTQYF.

Concerning this clonotype itself: A much bigger clone sits one base away, suggesting this may be a read error. This chain links TRBV28 with TRBJ1-5; D call uncertain. The CDR3 is 18 amino acids. Germline V lookup: CDR1 MDHEN, CDR2 SYDVKM. In DNA form, the CDR3 reads TGTGCCAGCAGTCCCTCAAATGGGCCCGTTCTTCTCAATCAGTCCCAGCATTTT. Its translation: CASSPSNGPVLLNQSQHF.

This clonotype was recorded many times. The chain is built from TRBV5-1 and TRBJ1-4; the D is unclear. Deletions cut 1 base from V and 3 bases from J, with 10 bases between. CDR3 length: 15 amino acids. Per the germline V gene, CDR1 is SGHRS and CDR2 is YFSETQ. In DNA, the CDR3 is TGCGCCAGCAGCTTGACAGCGACGGCTAATGAAAAACTGTTTTTT. Translating gives CASSLTATANEKLFF.

This clonotype has ten or more counts. DNA of the CDR3: TGCGCCAGCAGCCCCTTGGGGGTGGGGACAGATACGCAGTATTTT. Translating gives CASSPLGVGTDTQYF. The chain uses TRBV5-1 and TRBJ2-3, with D perhaps matching TRBD1 or TRBD2 (5 bases each). V was cut by 4 bases and J by 3 bases, with 15 bases left in between. This CDR3 is 15 amino acids long. CDR1 SGHRS and CDR2 YFSETQ come from the germline V gene. Full variable domain (outside the CDR3, taken from reference TRBV5-1 and TRBJ2-3): KAGVTQTPRYLIKTRGQQVTLSCSPISGHRSVSWYQQTPGQGLQFLFEYFSETQRNKGNFPGRFSGRQFSNSRSEMNVSTLELGDSALYLCASSPLGVGTDTQYFGPGTRLTVL.